This T cell receptor (beta chain) emerged from a study of cytomegalovirus exposure and HLA in healthy donors. The CDR3 covers 14 residues. The germline V gene encodes CDR1 LNHDA and CDR2 SQIVND (reference sequence). V shed 7 bases and J shed 3 bases, with 15 bases lying between them. The PCR was carried out with 60 Vbeta primers and 13 Jbeta primers. In the authors' workflow: A later analysis counted 65 million to 90 million unique TCR beta chains, around 10 million shared. Libraries were prepared by immunoSEQ multiplex PCR; TCRdb keeps only in-frame clonotypes and omits some of them. V, J and clone size reflect that table, while D and trimming were determined from the DNA. The repertoire includes approximately 77,000 clones, around 84% of them detected once, and around 4.2% sits in the top ten.

The sample taken for sequencing was PBMCs. The TCR originated in a man aged 40-50 years in good health and CMV-seronegative. The J gene is TRBJ1-2, the V gene TRBV19; maybe TRBD1 (5 bases). CDR3 DNA: TGTGCCAGTACCGCTGTGGGGGGTTACTATGGCTACACCTTC. As protein: CASTAVGGYYGYTF.